The clone carrying this T cell receptor beta chain was found many times. The antigen is undetermined. The TCR beta CDR3 region was amplified from genomic DNA, with two rounds of multiplex PCR being used for the amplification. The first round of PCR was done with primers that matched each TRBV and TRBJ gene. MiXCR was run by TCRdb on the multiplex PCR reads, yielding one entry per CDR3 protein. The data hold around 20,000 distinct CDR3 sequences, with 40% to 50% observed a single time. These data come from a study of prognosis after radiotherapy for stage I lung cancer. Whole-study context: Medically, all non-small cell lung cancer patients were deemed inoperable.

Whole-study findings and limits: The question of whether the expanded TCR clones were tumor-specific was not determined. Unique TCR clone counts were lower following stereotactic body radiation therapy (median 10,088 versus 6,861).

V dropped 1 base and J dropped 3; count of bases not matched to a gene: 1. Germline-derived CDR1 and CDR2 are SGHRS and YFSETQ. The CDR3 runs to 14 residues. The clonotype comes from a donor at least 50 years old with non-small cell lung cancer. The starting material was PBMCs, obtained before or after stereotactic body radiation therapy (not recorded which). The J gene is TRBJ2-7, the V gene TRBV5-1; TRBD2 aligns across 10 bases. The CDR3 DNA reads as TGCGCCAGCAGCTTGAGCGGGAGGGGCTACGAGCAGTACTTC. The encoded protein is CASSLSGRGYEQYF. The full variable domain, its missing parts supplied by reference TRBV5-1 and TRBJ2-7, is KAGVTQTPRYLIKTRGQQVTLSCSPISGHRSVSWYQQTPGQGLQFLFEYFSETQRNKGNFPGRFSGRQFSNSRSEMNVSTLELGDSALYLCASSLSGRGYEQYFGPGTRLTVT.